The 17 T cell receptor beta chains below all came from one sample that was sequenced in a study of blood T cell repertoires in COVID-19. Produced via immunoSEQ multiplex PCR; TCRdb's table is partial and in-frame only. Found here are 200,000 to 250,000 clones, 65% to 90% of them singletons; the top ten hold 2.4%. The source material was peripheral blood. The receptor source for this set is a woman in her 70s with COVID-19, enrolled during active disease.

The chain is built from TRBV14 and TRBJ2-3; TRBD2 aligns across 7 bases. CDR1 and CDR2 (germline): SGHDN, FVKESK. The CDR3 sequence is 15 residues long. V trimming: 3 bases; J trimming: 5 bases; junction bases outside the gene matches: 8. The CDR3 DNA is TGTGCCAGCAGCCACTCCCGGGACTATATAGATACGCAGTATTTT. It encodes CASSHSRDYIDTQYF.

The rearrangement joins TRBV7-2 to TRBJ1-3; 9 nucleotides agree with TRBD1. CDR1 and CDR2 (germline): SGHTA, FQGNSA. The CDR3 has 16 residues. V shed 8 bases, J shed 4 bases, and the junction held 12 bases outside the gene matches. This CDR3 reads CASSMTGTGPGNTIYF. DNA for the CDR3: TGTGCCAGCTCAATGACCGGGACAGGGCCCGGAAACACCATATATTTT. Full variable domain (rest looked up from reference TRBV7-2 and TRBJ1-3): GAGVSQSPSNKVTEKGKDVELRCDPISGHTALYWYRQSLGQGLEFLIYFQGNSAPDKSGLPSDRFSAERTGGSVSTLTIQRTQQEDSAVYLCASSMTGTGPGNTIYFGEGSWLTVV.

The chain couples TRBV10-1 to TRBJ2-7, with TRBD1 matching over 7 bases. V lost 4 bases, J lost 4 bases, and 13 bases stayed unmatched. Germline assignment: CDR1 WNHNN and CDR2 SYGVQD (reference sequence). The CDR3 extends over 16 amino acids. CDR3 DNA: TGCGCCAGCAGTGGTTCGGAAAACAGGGGTCCATACGAGCAGTACTTC. This codes for CASSGSENRGPYEQYF.

The V gene is TRBV7-2, the J gene TRBJ2-4; D perhaps matches TRBD1 (6 bases). CDR1 and CDR2 from the germline V gene are SGHTA and FQGNSA. This CDR3 region has 14 residues. The ends were cut back, 2 bases at V and 6 bases at J, with 11 bases in the middle. The CDR3 bases are TGTGCCAGCAGCTTATATCCCAGGGGAAACATTCAGTACTTC. Translating it yields CASSLYPRGNIQYF.

This chain connects TRBV25-1 to TRBJ1-1; 8 bases are shared with TRBD1. After removal of 5 bases from V and 13 bases from J, the junction contained 12 bases not matched to a gene. Germline lookup yields CDR1 MGHDK and CDR2 SYGVNS. The CDR3 runs to 13 residues. CDR3 bases: TGTGCCAGCAGTACTCGGGACAGGCCTGGGGGTTTCTTT. It is translated as CASSTRDRPGGFF. The full variable domain, its missing parts supplied by reference TRBV25-1 and TRBJ1-1, is EADIYQTPRYLVIGTGKKITLECSQTMGHDKMYWYQQDPGMELHLIHYSYGVNSTEKGDLSSESTVSRIRTEHFPLTLESARPSHTSQYLCASSTRDRPGGFFGQGTRLTVV.

The rearrangement joins TRBV27 to TRBJ2-2, with D possibly being TRBD1 (5 bases). Trimming stripped 2 bases from V and 5 bases from J, with 21 bases between. The CDR3 contains 18 residues. Germline CDR1 and CDR2: MNHEY and SMNVEV (reference sequence). DNA of the CDR3: TGTGCCAGCAGTTTAATCCCACCGCGCAGGGCTGGTACCGGGGAGCTGTTTTTT. Translated: CASSLIPPRRAGTGELFF.

The CDR3 DNA reads TGTGCCATCAGTGTAGGACAGCCGAACACTGAAGCTTTCTTT. Translating gives CAISVGQPNTEAFF. The V and J genes are TRBV10-3 and TRBJ1-1; D may be TRBD1 (6 bases). The CDR3 runs 14 residues. The ends were cut back, 4 bases at V and 1 base at J, with 10 bases in the middle. Germline assignment: CDR1 ENHRY and CDR2 SYGVKD.

This clone was counted between two and nine times. The chain carries TRBV20-1 and TRBJ1-2; the D gene is possibly TRBD1 (6 bases). V was shortened by 3 bases and J by 4 bases, with 21 bases between the two germline ends. Germline V gene sequence: CDR1 DFQATT, CDR2 SNEGSKA (reference sequence). This CDR3 comprises 16 residues. This CDR3 is CSASREGGASIYGYTF. The CDR3 DNA follows: TGCAGTGCTAGTCGTGAGGGGGGGGCCTCGATCTATGGCTACACCTTC.

Comment on this clone: The germline gene is not matched at one end of the junction; a read error may be the cause. This rearrangement joins TRBV2 to TRBJ1-5; 7 bases agree with TRBD1. CDR1 and CDR2 from the germline V gene are SNHLY and FYNNEI. The CDR3 extends over 15 amino acids. The CDR3 reads CASSEDRADYQPQHF. CDR3 DNA sequence: TGTGCCAGCAGCGAAGACAGGGCCGATTATCAGCCCCAGCATTTT.

The chain carries TRBV18 and TRBJ1-2, with 9 bases identical to TRBD1. Germline V gene lookup returns CDR1 KGHSH and CDR2 LQKENI. V was clipped by 3 bases and J by 7 bases; unmatched bases: 6. The CDR3 covers 14 residues. The CDR3 is CASSPTGGAGGYTF. The CDR3 nucleotides read TGTGCCAGCTCACCCACAGGGGGCGCAGGTGGCTACACCTTC.

CDR3 DNA: TGTGCCAGTAGCTTCAGGGTGAATGAGCAGTTCTTC. It is translated as CASSFRVNEQFF. V is TRBV19 and J is TRBJ2-1, with D perhaps TRBD1 (5 bases). The CDR3 has 12 amino acids. The germline CDR1 and CDR2 sequences are LNHDA and SQIVND (reference sequence). The V end lost 6 bases, the J end lost 7 bases, and 10 bases lay between the germline ends.

The rearrangement links TRBV7-8 to TRBJ1-3; no definite D call. Between the trimmed V and J ends, which lost 0 bases and 4 bases, there was a span of 16 bases. Germline-derived CDR1 and CDR2 are SGHVS and FQNEAQ. This CDR3 has 17 amino acids. The CDR3 protein is CASSLAPNVPGGNTIYF. CDR3 DNA sequence: TGTGCCAGCAGCTTAGCCCCAAACGTCCCGGGGGGAAACACCATATATTTT.

This clone was picked up a small number of times. The J gene is TRBJ1-2, the V gene TRBV7-2; D not certain. The CDR3 has 14 residues. The ends were cut back, 8 bases at V and 7 bases at J, with 20 bases in the middle. CDR1 is SGHTA, CDR2 FQGNSA, per germline. Here the CDR3 DNA reads TGTGCCAGCGGCCTTGGGCGGGGATTCTCTGGCTACACCTTC. This sequence encodes CASGLGRGFSGYTF.

The genes are TRBV15 and TRBJ1-3; perhaps TRBD1 as D (5 bases). Germline assignment: CDR1 LNHNV and CDR2 YYDKDF (reference sequence). CDR3 length equals 15 residues. The V gene lost 0 bases and the J gene lost 4 bases, with 10 bases spanning the gap. CDR3 DNA: TGTGCCACCAGCAGAGATCGTACAGGAGGAAACACCATATATTTT. This encodes CATSRDRTGGNTIYF.

The rearrangement joins TRBV5-6 to TRBJ1-4; D uncertain. V was trimmed by 4 bases and J by 6 bases, leaving 10 bases between them. Germline V gene sequence: CDR1 SGHDT, CDR2 YYEEEE. The CDR3 is 13 amino acids. The CDR3 DNA reads TGTGCCAGCAGCCCGGGATCCTATGAAAAACTGTTTTTT. This encodes CASSPGSYEKLFF.

The J gene is TRBJ1-4, the V gene TRBV2, with 9 bases fitting TRBD1. This CDR3 is 16 amino acids long. Trimming took 5 bases from V and 0 from J; bases not matched to a gene: 4. From germline, CDR1 is SNHLY and CDR2 FYNNEI. CDR3 sequence (DNA): TGTGCCAGCAGTCAGGACAGGGGAGCAACTAATGAAAAACTGTTTTTT. This codes for CASSQDRGATNEKLFF.

The J gene is TRBJ1-5, the V gene TRBV10-3, with 8 bases fitting TRBD1. CDR1 and CDR2 (germline): ENHRY, SYGVKD. With V trimmed by 4 bases and J by 0 bases, 23 bases remained unmatched. The CDR3 is 22 amino acids. Written as DNA, the CDR3 is TGTGCCATCAGTGGCCTCTTCCCGGGACAGGCAGAAGGGAGACTTAGCAATCAGCCCCAGCATTTT. It yields the protein CAISGLFPGQAEGRLSNQPQHF.